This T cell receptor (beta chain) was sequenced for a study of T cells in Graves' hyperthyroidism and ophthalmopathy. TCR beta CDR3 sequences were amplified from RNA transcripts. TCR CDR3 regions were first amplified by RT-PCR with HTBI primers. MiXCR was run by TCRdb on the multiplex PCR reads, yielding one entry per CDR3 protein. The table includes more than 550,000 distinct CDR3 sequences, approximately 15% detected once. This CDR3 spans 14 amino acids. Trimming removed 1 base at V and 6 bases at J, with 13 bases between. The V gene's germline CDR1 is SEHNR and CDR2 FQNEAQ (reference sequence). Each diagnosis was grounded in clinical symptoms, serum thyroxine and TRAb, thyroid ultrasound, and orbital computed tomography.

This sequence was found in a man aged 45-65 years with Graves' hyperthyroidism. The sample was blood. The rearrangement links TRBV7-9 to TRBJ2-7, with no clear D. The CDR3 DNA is TGTGCCAGCAGCTTAGAAGTGGGTACCGGCGAGCAGTACTTC. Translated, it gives CASSLEVGTGEQYF.